This T cell receptor (beta chain) was identified in a study of T cells in Graves' hyperthyroidism and ophthalmopathy. Exclusions: uncontrolled infection, other autoimmune disease, pregnancy, lactation. Every diagnosis used clinical symptoms, serum thyroxine and TRAb, thyroid ultrasound and orbital computed tomography. Extraction of PBMCs used about 9.2 ml of fresh peripheral blood. Findings of the study overall: Blood also contained most expanded thyroid clonotypes above 0.001.

Trimming cost V 2 bases and J 6 bases, with 15 bases left between them. The CDR3 loop spans 14 amino acids. Germline V CDR1 and CDR2: SGHDT, YYEEEE. TCR beta CDR3 regions were amplified from RNA. Carried out on the TCR CDR3, a first-round RT-PCR used the HTBI primer set. TCRdb re-called the multiplex PCR reads through MiXCR, storing one row per CDR3 protein. The sample has 350,000 or so distinct CDR3 sequences, about 21% seen once. This clonotype has more than one count but fewer than ten. What it recognizes is unknown. The sequence was obtained from a woman in her forties or fifties with Graves' hyperthyroidism. This rearrangement joins TRBV5-6 to TRBJ2-7; D call uncertain. The sample comprised blood. The CDR3 region is CASSFDGRTAEQYF. The CDR3 bases are TGTGCCAGCAGCTTTGACGGACGCACGGCCGAGCAGTACTTC.